The text below deals with one T cell receptor beta chain. Its antigen is still unknown. No clone much larger than this one lies a single base away; base qualities are absent. The collaborating institutions used their own protocols to collect whole blood in K2EDTA tubes. Collaborator samples were shipped for TCRbeta analysis as frozen whole blood, isolated PBMCs, or DNA extracted from either sample type. The immunoSEQ Assay, a bias-controlled multiplex PCR, was used to amplify TCRbeta CDR3 regions from genomic DNA. In the original analysis: Within the assay, amplification of reference gene primers was used to estimate how many nucleated cells each sample contained. To quantify the absolute abundance of each unique TCRbeta CDR3 rearrangement, sequence reads were collapsed and filtered. For each sample, productive Simpson clonality was calculated as the square root of Simpson's diversity index across productive rearrangements. Entries here come from immuneACCESS through TCRdb and include only in-frame sequences with V and J called. Some clones fail to appear in such tables; in the studies checked, an unresolved V gene covers under half of the shortfall, and the cause of the remainder is unknown. V and J calls and clone size come straight from that table; D and trimming were deduced from the DNA. Within this sample are 99,000 or so clones, with approximately 81% of them counted one time only. 30% to 45% of the sample lies in the top ten.

This sample is drawn from a study of blood T cell repertoires in COVID-19 (dated by TCRdb to the early 2020s). Background on the whole study: Samples from collaborators originated in the United States, Italy and Spain and spanned both the acute and convalescent phases of COVID-19. Where available, HLA class I and class II types were obtained from metadata supplied by the sample provider rather than from assay-based typing. A de-identified subject ID, COVID-19 status, age in years and sex were almost always included in the sample metadata. Samples were obtained from the ongoing ImmuneRACE study (first 160 participants) and from some 1,200 subjects provided by 6 global collaborators. The prospective study material was composed of cDNA or gDNA derived from T cells, B-cell-depleted T cells, or PBMCs. The dataset comprised deeply sampled blood TCRbeta repertoires from subjects exposed to, actively infected with, or recovered from COVID-19. The repertoires were released in a freely available public database meant as a resource for research on the immune response to SARS-CoV-2. Results and caveats for the whole study, not just this receptor: How much clinical and demographic metadata was included differed by source and by participant, and the metadata was provided uncurated.

V loses 11 bases of germline sequence and J loses 1 base, and the interval between the two ends is 18 bases. From a lookup of the germline V gene (reference sequence), CDR1 and CDR2 are LNHDA and SQIVND. Inclusive of the bounding cysteine and phenylalanine, the CDR3 is 15 residues long. Of all the DNA, just the CDR3 is kept, 45 bases in frame from base 1. The source material was peripheral blood. The rearrangement joined TRBV19 to TRBJ1-5; the D segment could be TRBD1, given 5 matching bases. The TCR sequence derives from a man older than 75 with acute or convalescent COVID-19. The CDR3 reads CASYPTPGSNQPQHF. Read as DNA, the sequence is TGTGCCTCATACCCGACCCCAGGGAGCAATCAGCCCCAGCATTTT.